This TCR beta chain was captured by sequencing in a study of T cell changes during pregnancy in multiple sclerosis. The CDR3 sequence is 16 residues long. J was trimmed by 6 bases and V by 0 bases; bases with no gene match: 8. Germline V gene sequence: CDR1 SGHRS, CDR2 YFSETQ. This clone is a singleton in its sample. Only in-frame clones appear in the TCRdb table, and some are missing; sequencing was by immunoSEQ multiplex PCR. The sample has around 40,000 clones; approximately 90% are singletons. The starting material was CD4+ T cells from peripheral blood mononuclear cells, obtained in the first trimester of pregnancy. V and J are TRBV5-1 and TRBJ2-2; 7 nucleotides align to TRBD1. The clonotype was recovered from a female donor in good health, enrolled as a control in a pregnancy study. In DNA, the CDR3 is TGCGCCAGCAGCTTGGGTACCGGGACAGTGGCCGGGGAGCTGTTTTTT. It codes for CASSLGTGTVAGELFF.